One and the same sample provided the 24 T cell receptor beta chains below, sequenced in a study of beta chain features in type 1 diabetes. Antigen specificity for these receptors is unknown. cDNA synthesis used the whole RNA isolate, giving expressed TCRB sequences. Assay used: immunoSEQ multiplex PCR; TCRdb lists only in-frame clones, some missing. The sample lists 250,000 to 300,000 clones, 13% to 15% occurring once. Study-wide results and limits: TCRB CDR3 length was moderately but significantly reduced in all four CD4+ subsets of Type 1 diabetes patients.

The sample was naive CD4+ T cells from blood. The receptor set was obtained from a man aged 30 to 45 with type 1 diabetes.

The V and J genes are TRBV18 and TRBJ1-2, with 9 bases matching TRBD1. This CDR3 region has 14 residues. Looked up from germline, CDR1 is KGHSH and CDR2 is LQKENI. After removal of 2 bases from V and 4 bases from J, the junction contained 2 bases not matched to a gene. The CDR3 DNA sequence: TGTGCCAGCTCACCAGGGGACAGGGCCTATGGCTACACCTTC. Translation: CASSPGDRAYGYTF.

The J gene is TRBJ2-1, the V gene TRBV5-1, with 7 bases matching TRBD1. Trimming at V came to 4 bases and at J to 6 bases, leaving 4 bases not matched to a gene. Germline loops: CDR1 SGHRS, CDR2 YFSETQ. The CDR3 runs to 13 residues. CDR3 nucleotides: TGCGCCAGCAGCCCCGGGGACAGCAATGAGCAGTTCTTC. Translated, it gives CASSPGDSNEQFF.

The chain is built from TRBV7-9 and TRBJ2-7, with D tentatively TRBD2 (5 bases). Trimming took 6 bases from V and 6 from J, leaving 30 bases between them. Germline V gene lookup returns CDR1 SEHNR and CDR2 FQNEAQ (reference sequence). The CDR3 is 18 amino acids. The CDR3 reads CASSTNGMRAIGASEQYF. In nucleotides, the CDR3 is TGTGCCAGCAGTACTAACGGGATGAGGGCGATTGGTGCCTCCGAGCAGTACTTC.

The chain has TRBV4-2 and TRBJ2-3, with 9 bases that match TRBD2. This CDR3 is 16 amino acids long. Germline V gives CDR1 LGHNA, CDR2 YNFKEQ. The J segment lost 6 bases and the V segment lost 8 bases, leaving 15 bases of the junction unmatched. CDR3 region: CASSRAGGPSSDTQYF. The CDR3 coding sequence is TGTGCCAGCTCCCGTGCGGGAGGGCCCTCGTCGGATACGCAGTATTTT.

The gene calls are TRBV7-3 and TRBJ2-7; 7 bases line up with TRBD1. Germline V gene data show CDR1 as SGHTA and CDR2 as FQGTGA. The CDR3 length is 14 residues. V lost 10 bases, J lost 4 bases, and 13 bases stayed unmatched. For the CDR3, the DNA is TGTGCCACGTCGCCAGGACAGGTTCGGTACGAGCAGTACTTC. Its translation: CATSPGQVRYEQYF.

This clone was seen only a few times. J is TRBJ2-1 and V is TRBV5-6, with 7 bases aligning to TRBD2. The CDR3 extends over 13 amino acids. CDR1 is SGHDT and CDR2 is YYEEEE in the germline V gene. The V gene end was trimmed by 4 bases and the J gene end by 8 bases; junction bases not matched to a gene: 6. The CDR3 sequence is CASSPGRDHEQFF. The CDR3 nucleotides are TGTGCCAGCAGCCCGGGGAGGGACCATGAGCAGTTCTTC.

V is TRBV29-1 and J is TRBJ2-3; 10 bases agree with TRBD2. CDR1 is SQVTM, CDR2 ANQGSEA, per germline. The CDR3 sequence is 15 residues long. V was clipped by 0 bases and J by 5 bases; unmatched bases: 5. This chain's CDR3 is CSVEEGSGRIDTQYF. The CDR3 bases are TGCAGCGTTGAAGAAGGTAGCGGGAGGATAGATACGCAGTATTTT.

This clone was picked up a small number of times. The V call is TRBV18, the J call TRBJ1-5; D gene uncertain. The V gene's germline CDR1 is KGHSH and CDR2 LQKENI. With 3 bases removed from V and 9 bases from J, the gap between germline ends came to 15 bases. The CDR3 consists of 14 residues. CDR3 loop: CASSPPELNWPQHF. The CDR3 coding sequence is TGTGCCAGCTCACCTCCGGAGCTGAACTGGCCCCAGCATTTT.

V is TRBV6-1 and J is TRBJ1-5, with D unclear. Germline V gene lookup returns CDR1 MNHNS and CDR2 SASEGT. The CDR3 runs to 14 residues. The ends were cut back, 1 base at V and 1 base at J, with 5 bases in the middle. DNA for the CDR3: TGTGCCAGCAGTGAAGTATCCAGCAATCAGCCCCAGCATTTT. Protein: CASSEVSSNQPQHF.

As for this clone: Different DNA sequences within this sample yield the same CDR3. The CDR3, as DNA: TGTGCCAGCAGTCTCCGGACAGGGGGAGATACGCAGTATTTT. As protein: CASSLRTGGDTQYF. The rearrangement joins TRBV28 to TRBJ2-3; 10 nucleotides align to TRBD1. The CDR3 covers 14 residues. CDR1 and CDR2 from the germline V gene are MDHEN and SYDVKM. The V and J ends lost 5 bases and 5 bases, in that order; junction bases with no gene match: 4.

This chain's CDR3 is CASSMGQGIYNEQFF. DNA of the CDR3: TGTGCCAGTAGTATGGGACAGGGAATTTACAATGAGCAGTTCTTC. The chain uses TRBV19 and TRBJ2-1, with 9 bases matching TRBD1. Germline-derived CDR1 and CDR2 are LNHDA and SQIVND (reference sequence). The CDR3 runs to 15 residues. V trimming: 3 bases; J trimming: 4 bases; junction bases outside the gene matches: 4.

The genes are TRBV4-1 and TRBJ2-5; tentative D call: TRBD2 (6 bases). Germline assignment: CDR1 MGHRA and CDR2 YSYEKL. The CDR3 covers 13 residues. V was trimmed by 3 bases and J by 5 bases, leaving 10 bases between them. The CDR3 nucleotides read TGCGCCAGCAGCCAGACTAGAGGGGAGACCCAGTACTTC. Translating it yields CASSQTRGETQYF.

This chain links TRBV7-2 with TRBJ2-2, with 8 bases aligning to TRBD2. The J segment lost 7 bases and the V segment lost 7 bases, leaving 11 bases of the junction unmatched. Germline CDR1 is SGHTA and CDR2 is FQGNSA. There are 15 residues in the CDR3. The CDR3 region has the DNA TGTGCCAGCACCCTTAGTACTAGCGGAAGCGGGGAGCTGTTTTTT. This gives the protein CASTLSTSGSGELFF.

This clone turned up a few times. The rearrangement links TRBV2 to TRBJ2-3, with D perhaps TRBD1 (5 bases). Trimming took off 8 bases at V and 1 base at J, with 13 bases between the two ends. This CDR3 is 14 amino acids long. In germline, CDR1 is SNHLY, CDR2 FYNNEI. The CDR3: CASVKETGTDTQYF. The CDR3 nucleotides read TGTGCCAGCGTAAAGGAGACAGGCACAGATACGCAGTATTTT.

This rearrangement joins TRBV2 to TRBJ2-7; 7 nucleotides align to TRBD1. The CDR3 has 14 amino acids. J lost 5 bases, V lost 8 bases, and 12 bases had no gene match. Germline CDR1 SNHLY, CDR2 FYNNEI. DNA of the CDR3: TGTGCCAGCCGGTTTGTTTTAGACAGGGACGAGCAGTACTTC. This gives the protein CASRFVLDRDEQYF. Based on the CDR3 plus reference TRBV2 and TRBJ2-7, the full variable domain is EPEVTQTPSHQVTQMGQEVILRCVPISNHLYFYWYRQILGQKVEFLVSFYNNEISEKSEIFDDQFSVERPDGSNFTLKIRSTKLEDSAMYFCASRFVLDRDEQYFGPGTRLTVT.

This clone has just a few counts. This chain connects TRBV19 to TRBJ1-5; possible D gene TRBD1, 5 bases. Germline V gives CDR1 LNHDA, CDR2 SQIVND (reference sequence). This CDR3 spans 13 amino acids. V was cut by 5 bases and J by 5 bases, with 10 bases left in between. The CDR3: CASSARVDQPQHF. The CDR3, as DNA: TGTGCCAGTAGTGCCAGGGTTGATCAGCCCCAGCATTTT.

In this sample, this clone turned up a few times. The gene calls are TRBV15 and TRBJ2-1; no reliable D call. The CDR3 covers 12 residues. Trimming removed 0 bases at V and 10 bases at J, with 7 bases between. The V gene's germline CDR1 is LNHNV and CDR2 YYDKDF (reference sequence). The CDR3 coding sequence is TGTGCCACCAGCAGAGATGCGAGCGAGCAGTTCTTC. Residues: CATSRDASEQFF.

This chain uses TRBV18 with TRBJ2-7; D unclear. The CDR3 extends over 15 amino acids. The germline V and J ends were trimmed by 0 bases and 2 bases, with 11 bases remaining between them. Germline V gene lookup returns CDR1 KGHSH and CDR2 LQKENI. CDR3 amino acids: CASSPPTGRTYEQYF. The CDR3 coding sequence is TGTGCCAGCTCACCACCGACTGGCAGAACCTACGAGCAGTACTTC.

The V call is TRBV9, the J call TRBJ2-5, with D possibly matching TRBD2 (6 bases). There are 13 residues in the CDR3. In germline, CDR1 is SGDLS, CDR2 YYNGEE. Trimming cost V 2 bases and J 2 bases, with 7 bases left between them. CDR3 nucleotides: TGTGCCAGCAGCGTTAGCGGACAAGAGACCCAGTACTTC. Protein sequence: CASSVSGQETQYF.

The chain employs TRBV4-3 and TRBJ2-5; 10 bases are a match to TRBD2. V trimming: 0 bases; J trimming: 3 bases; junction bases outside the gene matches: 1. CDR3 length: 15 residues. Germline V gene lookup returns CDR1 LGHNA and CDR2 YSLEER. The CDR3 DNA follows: TGCGCCAGCAGCCAAGATCTAGCGGGAGAAGAGACCCAGTACTTC. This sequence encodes CASSQDLAGEETQYF.

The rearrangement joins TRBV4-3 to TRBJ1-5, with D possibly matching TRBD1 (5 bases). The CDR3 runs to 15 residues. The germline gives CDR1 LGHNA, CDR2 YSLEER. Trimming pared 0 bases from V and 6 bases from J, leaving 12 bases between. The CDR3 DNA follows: TGCGCCAGCAGCCAAGATCCAGGGATCGGTCAGCCCCAGCATTTT. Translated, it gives CASSQDPGIGQPQHF.

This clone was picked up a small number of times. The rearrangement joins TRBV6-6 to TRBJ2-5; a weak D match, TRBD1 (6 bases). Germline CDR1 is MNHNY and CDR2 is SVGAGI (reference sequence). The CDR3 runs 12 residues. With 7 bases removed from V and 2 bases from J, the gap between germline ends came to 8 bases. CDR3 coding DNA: TGTGCCAGCACCAGGGGTCAAGAGACCCAGTACTTC. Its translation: CASTRGQETQYF.

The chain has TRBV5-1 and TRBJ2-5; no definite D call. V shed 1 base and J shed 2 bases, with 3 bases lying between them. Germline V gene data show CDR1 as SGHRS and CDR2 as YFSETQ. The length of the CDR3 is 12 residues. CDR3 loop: CASSLRQETQYF. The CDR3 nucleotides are TGCGCCAGCAGCTTGCGGCAAGAGACCCAGTACTTC.

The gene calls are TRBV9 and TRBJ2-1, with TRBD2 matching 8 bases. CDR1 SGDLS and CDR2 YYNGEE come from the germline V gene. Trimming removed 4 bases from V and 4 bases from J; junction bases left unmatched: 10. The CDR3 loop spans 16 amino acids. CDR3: CASSTGWTSQYNEQFF. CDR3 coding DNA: TGTGCCAGCAGCACCGGGTGGACTAGCCAATACAATGAGCAGTTCTTC.